The clone carrying this T cell receptor beta chain qualifies as medium-sized. This entry is derived from a study of blood T cell repertoires in COVID-19. Study in general: Some COVID-19 samples were acute and others convalescent; all came from the United States, Italy and Spain. From T cells, B-cell-depleted T cells, or PBMCs came the material, which was cDNA or gDNA.

In the original processing: How many nucleated cells were present was estimated from reference gene primer amplification. Assay: immunoSEQ multiplex PCR; the TCRdb copy retains only in-frame clones and omits some. That table is the source of V, J and clone size, and D and trimming were worked out from the DNA. The sample carries about 230,000 clones, 84% recorded once. CDR3 length equals 15 residues. The V end lost 5 bases, the J end lost 0 bases, and 13 bases lay between the germline ends. CDR1 is SGHAT, CDR2 FQNNGV, per germline. Source material: peripheral blood. The source is a man aged 40-50 years who had recovered from COVID-19. This chain links TRBV11-2 with TRBJ1-1; maybe TRBD1 (6 bases). The CDR3 region is CASSPQGTVNTEAFF. In DNA, the CDR3 is TGTGCCAGCAGCCCCCAGGGGACGGTGAACACTGAAGCTTTCTTT.